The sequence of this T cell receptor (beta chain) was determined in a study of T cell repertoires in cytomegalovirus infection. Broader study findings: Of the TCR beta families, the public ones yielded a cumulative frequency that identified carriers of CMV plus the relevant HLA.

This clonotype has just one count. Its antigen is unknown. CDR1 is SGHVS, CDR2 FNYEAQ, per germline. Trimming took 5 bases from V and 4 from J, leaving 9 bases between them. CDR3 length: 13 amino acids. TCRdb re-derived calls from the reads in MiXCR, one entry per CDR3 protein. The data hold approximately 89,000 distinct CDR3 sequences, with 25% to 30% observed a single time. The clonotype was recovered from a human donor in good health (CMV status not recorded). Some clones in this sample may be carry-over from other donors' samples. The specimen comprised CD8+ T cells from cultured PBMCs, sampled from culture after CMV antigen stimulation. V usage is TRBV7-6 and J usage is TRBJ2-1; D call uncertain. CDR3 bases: TGTGCCAGCAGCCCCCACGCTTACAATGAGCAGTTCTTC. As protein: CASSPHAYNEQFF.